In its sample, the clone carrying this TCR beta chain was seen a few times. No antigen is known for it. CDR1 and CDR2 (germline): KGHSH, LQKENI. Trimming stripped 1 base from V and 1 base from J, with 14 bases between. This CDR3 spans 17 amino acids. This entry comes from a study of beta chain features in type 1 diabetes. Findings and caveats of the study: Patients with Type 1 diabetes showed moderately but significantly shorter TCRB CDR3s in all four CD4+ subsets.

One heparinised draw of blood, averaging around 120 mL, came from each donor. Reverse transcribing all isolated RNA meant expressed TCRB transcripts were sequenced. Data came from immunoSEQ multiplex PCR; TCRdb stores just in-frame clones and leaves some out. The table has 120,000 or so clones, approximately 15% seen once. The V call is TRBV18, the J call TRBJ2-1; the D is unclear. The clonotype comes from a man aged 18 to 30 with type 1 diabetes. The sample comprised central memory CD4+ T cells from blood. The CDR3 region is CASSPLEWTVSYNEQFF. Written as DNA, the CDR3 is TGTGCCAGCTCACCACTTGAGTGGACCGTGTCCTACAATGAGCAGTTCTTC.